The 4 T cell receptor beta chains in this list originate from one sample, sequenced in a study of neoadjuvant anti-PD-1 for oral cavity cancer. Time point here: after neoadjuvant nivolumab, at surgical resection. Produced via immunoSEQ multiplex PCR; TCRdb's table is partial and in-frame only. The sample includes over 7,000 clones, approximately 67% of them seen just once. The sample here was PBMCs, taken after nivolumab (anti-PD-1) treatment. Receptors originate from a person aged 35-79 years with oral cavity squamous cell carcinoma.

This clone was detected a few times. The J gene is TRBJ1-2, the V gene TRBV5-4; TRBD1 matches at 7 bases. The CDR3 length is 15 residues. CDR1 and CDR2 from the germline V gene are SGHNT and YYREEE (reference sequence). Trimming cost V 4 bases and J 1 base; bases outside gene matches: 7. CDR3 residues: CASSTGDRLNYGYTF. CDR3 sequence (DNA): TGTGCCAGCAGCACTGGGGACAGACTTAACTATGGCTACACCTTC.

Comments on this clone: The sample holds other DNA sequences that translate to the same CDR3. The V call is TRBV2, the J call TRBJ1-5; D gene ambiguous. The CDR3 is 12 amino acids. Germline CDR1 is SNHLY and CDR2 is FYNNEI. Trimming took off 1 base at V and 11 bases at J, with 9 bases between the two ends. The DNA of the CDR3 is TGTGCCAGCAGTGAAGGAGGGTCGGCCCAGCATTTT. This codes for CASSEGGSAQHF.

The chain has TRBV6-6 and TRBJ2-2; TRBD1 might be the D (6 bases). The germline V gene has CDR1 MNHNY and CDR2 SVGAGI (reference sequence). This CDR3 spans 15 amino acids. V lost 0 bases to trimming and J lost 1 base, with 6 bases between them. The CDR3 loop reads CASSYSRGNTGELFF. Here the CDR3 DNA reads TGTGCCAGCAGTTACTCCAGGGGGAACACCGGGGAGCTGTTTTTT.

The rearrangement links TRBV9 to TRBJ2-1; 13 bases are shared with TRBD2. The CDR3 runs to 16 residues. Losses at the gene ends were 6 bases for V and 6 bases for J; bases not matched to a gene: 9. Looked up from germline, CDR1 is SGDLS and CDR2 is YYNGEE. In nucleotides, the CDR3 is TGTGCCAGCACCCCCCAGGGACTAGCGGGGACCAATGAGCAGTTCTTC. This encodes CASTPQGLAGTNEQFF.